The 4 T cell receptor beta chains in this list originate from one sample, sequenced in a study of regulatory T cells in long-lasting Graves disease. Specified time point: persistent/refractory GD, antithyroid drugs over 5 years with positive TRAb. Generation of the TCR library employed RNA extracted from PBMCs. Combining iRepertoire HTBI primers with Arm-PCR of CDR3 regions, the authors built TCR beta libraries. In TCRdb, the multiplex PCR reads were re-called with MiXCR into one record per CDR3 protein. The table shows a few hundred thousand distinct CDR3 sequences, with about 23% occurring only once. The sample was peripheral blood mononuclear cells (PBMCs), taken when the disease was refractory, from a patient treated with antithyroid drugs. The receptor source for this set is a middle-aged woman with Graves disease.

The CDR3 spells CASSLEPGQGIYEQYF. DNA for the CDR3: TGCGCCAGCAGCCTGGAACCGGGACAGGGGATCTACGAGCAGTACTTC. J is TRBJ2-7 and V is TRBV4-1; 10 bases match TRBD1. After removal of 4 bases from V and 3 bases from J, the junction contained 9 bases not matched to a gene. This CDR3 spans 16 amino acids. Germline V gene lookup returns CDR1 MGHRA and CDR2 YSYEKL.

Remarks on this clonotype: Sequence at one end of the junction differs from germline and may be a read error. V is TRBV5-5 and J is TRBJ1-1; D is unclear. This CDR3 has 11 residues. Germline-derived CDR1 and CDR2 are SGHKS and YYEKEE (reference sequence). The CDR3 here is CAGSVFTEAFF. The DNA for the CDR3 is TGTGCCGGCAGCGTATTCACTGAAGCTTTCTTT.

This clonotype showed up just a few times. The V call is TRBV12-3 or TRBV12-4, the J call TRBJ2-3; 8 positions agree with TRBD1. V was pared by 4 bases and J by 4 bases, with 4 bases of the junction left unmatched. CDR3 length: 14 residues. The CDR3 DNA reads as TGTGCCAGCAGTTCGACAGGGGTGTCAGATACGCAGTATTTT. The encoded protein is CASSSTGVSDTQYF.

The chain employs TRBV29-1 and TRBJ1-2; D is unclear. The CDR3 extends over 13 amino acids. V was clipped by 5 bases and J by 5 bases, with 15 bases between them. CDR1 is SQVTM and CDR2 is ANQGSEA in the germline V gene. CDR3 DNA sequence: TGCAGCGTTTTGGCCAGGAGGGAATATGGCTACACCTTC. This codes for CSVLARREYGYTF.